This T cell receptor beta chain was retrieved from a study of CD8+CD57+ T cells in acquired aplastic anemia. Study overall: DNA from sorted CD4+ and CD8+ cells averaged around 3 ug. Sequencing produced an average of roughly 10 million reads per healthy donor for CD4+ cells. General observations from the study: There were 25 to 35 CD8+ CDR3 sequences that occurred in both patients and controls. Patients were compared with controls for CD8+ Simpson's diversity, and no significant difference emerged.

For CDR3 and TCR beta VDJ profiling, genomic DNA was the template used. One entry per CDR3 protein results from TCRdb running MiXCR on the reads. In the table there are about 130,000 distinct CDR3 sequences, 40% to 45% of which are singletons. This clonotype was counted a few times. As yet, its antigen is unknown. V was trimmed by 6 bases and J by 6 bases, leaving 11 bases between them. The CDR3 loop spans 12 amino acids. From germline, CDR1 is MNHNS and CDR2 SASEGT. The rearrangement joins TRBV6-1 to TRBJ1-1, with a tentative D call TRBD1 (5 bases). The receptor's source is a human donor in good health, serving as a control. The specimen was sorted CD4+, CD8+, or CD8+CD57+ T cells (not recorded which) from PBMCs. CDR3 DNA sequence: TGTGCCAGCAGGCGGGGGACGTCTGAAGCTTTCTTT. This translates into CASRRGTSEAFF.